A selection of T cell receptor beta chains follows, all from one sample in a study of blood T cell repertoires in COVID-19. Sequenced by immunoSEQ multiplex PCR; TCRdb stores in-frame clones only, minus some. Here the sample spans more than 75,000 clones, roughly nine tenths being singletons. The sequencing input was peripheral blood. Source of these receptors: a man aged 25 to 45 with acute or convalescent COVID-19. The conserved cysteine and the conserved F or W are not part of the CDR3 here. D genes are given only for firm matches.

ASSPRTGTGATGELF | TRBV18 | TRBD1
ASSLLEQETQY | TRBV7-9 | -
ATSRDRTEGRPTDTQY | TRBV15 | -
ASSSPATGSYGYT | TRBV6-6 | TRBD1
ASSPLTTDTQY | TRBV28 | -
ASSKNVGTSRTEQF | TRBV11-2 | -
ASRIPGTGSYEQY | TRBV28 | TRBD1
ASSVVCDSGTYNEQF | TRBV9 | -
ASSGSSDGYT | TRBV2 | -
AISVMGGSDEQY | TRBV10-3 | -
ASSRGTGMDEQY | TRBV2 | TRBD1
ASSTHGQTTPGSPLH | TRBV19 | -
ASRTGDTGELF | TRBV10-1 | TRBD1
ASSLGTSGSESQTQY | TRBV4-1 | TRBD2